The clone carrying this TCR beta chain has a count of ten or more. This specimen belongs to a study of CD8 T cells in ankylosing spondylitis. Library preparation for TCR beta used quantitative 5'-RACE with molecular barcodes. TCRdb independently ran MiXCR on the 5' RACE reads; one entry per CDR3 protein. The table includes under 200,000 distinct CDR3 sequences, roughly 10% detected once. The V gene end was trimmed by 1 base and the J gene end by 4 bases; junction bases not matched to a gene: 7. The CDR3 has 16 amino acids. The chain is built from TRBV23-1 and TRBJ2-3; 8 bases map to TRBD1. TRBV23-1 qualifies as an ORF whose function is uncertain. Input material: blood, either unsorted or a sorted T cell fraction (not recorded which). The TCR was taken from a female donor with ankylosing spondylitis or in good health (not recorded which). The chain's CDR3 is CASSQLGRGRPDTQYF. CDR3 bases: TGCGCCAGCAGTCAATTGGGCAGGGGGCGTCCAGATACGCAGTATTTT.